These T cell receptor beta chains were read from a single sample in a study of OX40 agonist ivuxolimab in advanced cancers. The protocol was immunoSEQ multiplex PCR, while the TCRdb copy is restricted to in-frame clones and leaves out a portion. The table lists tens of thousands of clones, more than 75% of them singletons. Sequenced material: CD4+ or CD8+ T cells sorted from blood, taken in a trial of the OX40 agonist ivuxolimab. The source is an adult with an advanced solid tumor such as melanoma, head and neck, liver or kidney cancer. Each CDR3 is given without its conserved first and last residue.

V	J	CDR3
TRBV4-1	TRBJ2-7	ASSKGQGAGYEQY
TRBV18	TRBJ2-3	ASSPPTSGVSDTQY
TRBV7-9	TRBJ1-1	ASSRSRTGNTEAF
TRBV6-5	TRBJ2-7	ASSRSGGPYEQY
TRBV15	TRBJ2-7	ATSAPGPRAREQY
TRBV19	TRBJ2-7	ASSIGRGEQY
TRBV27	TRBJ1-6	ASSSIRTPYNSPLH
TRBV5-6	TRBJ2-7	ASSTHRVSHEQY
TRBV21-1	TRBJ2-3	ASSIDQAGPFAHEYTQY
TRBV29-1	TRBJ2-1	SVTGLAGTYNEQF